The T cell receptor beta chain described here comes from a study of T cells in Graves' hyperthyroidism and ophthalmopathy. After removal of 4 bases from V and 5 bases from J, the junction contained 22 bases not matched to a gene. This CDR3 comprises 21 residues. Germline values: CDR1 SEHNR, CDR2 FQNEAQ (reference sequence). This clonotype was detected only a few times. Template material for amplifying TCR beta CDR3 regions consisted of RNA transcripts. A set of HTBI primers served as the primers for a first-round RT-PCR of the TCR CDR3. A single record per CDR3 protein comes from TCRdb applying MiXCR to the multiplex PCR reads. The sample holds 550,000 to 650,000 distinct CDR3 sequences, 11% to 15% seen once. Uncontrolled infection, other autoimmune disease, pregnancy and lactation each barred patients from inclusion. Used for diagnoses were clinical symptoms, serum thyroxine and TRAb, thyroid ultrasound and orbital computed tomography. It was over 9.5 ml of fresh peripheral blood that supplied the PBMCs.

This TCR derives from a woman in her twenties or thirties with Graves' hyperthyroidism that later progressed to Graves' ophthalmopathy. The material sequenced was blood. The chain has TRBV7-9 and TRBJ2-7; 14 bases fit TRBD2. CDR3 region: CASSSPRGTSGRNSVRDEQYF. CDR3 in DNA: TGTGCCAGCAGCTCCCCACGGGGGACTAGCGGGAGAAATTCGGTACGGGACGAGCAGTACTTC. Together with reference TRBV7-9 and TRBJ2-7, the CDR3 gives the full variable domain: DTGVSQNPRHKITKRGQNVTFRCDPISEHNRLYWYRQTLGQGPEFLTYFQNEAQLEKSRLLSDRFSAERPKGSFSTLEIQRTEQGDSAMYLCASSSPRGTSGRNSVRDEQYFGPGTRLTVT.